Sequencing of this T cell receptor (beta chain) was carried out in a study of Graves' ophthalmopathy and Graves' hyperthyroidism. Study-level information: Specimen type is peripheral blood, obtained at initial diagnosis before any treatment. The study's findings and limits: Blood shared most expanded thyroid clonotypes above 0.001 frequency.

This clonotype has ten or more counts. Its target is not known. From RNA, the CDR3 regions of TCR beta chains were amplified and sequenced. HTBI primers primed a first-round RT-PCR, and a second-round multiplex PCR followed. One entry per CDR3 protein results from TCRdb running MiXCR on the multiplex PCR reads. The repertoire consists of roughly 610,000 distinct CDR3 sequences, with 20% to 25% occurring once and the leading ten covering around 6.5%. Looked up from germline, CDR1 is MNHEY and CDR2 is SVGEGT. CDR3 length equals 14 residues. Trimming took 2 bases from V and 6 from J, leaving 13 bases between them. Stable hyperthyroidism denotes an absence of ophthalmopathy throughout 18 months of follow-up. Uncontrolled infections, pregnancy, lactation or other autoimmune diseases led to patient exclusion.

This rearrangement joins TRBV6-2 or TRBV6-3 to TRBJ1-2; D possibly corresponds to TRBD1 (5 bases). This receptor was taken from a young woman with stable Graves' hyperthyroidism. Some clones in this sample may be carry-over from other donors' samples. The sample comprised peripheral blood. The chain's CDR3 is CASSYASGLDGYTF. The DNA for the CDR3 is TGTGCCAGCAGTTACGCATCAGGGTTGGATGGCTACACCTTC.